The 10 T cell receptor beta chains in this list originate from one sample, sequenced in a study of T cells in Graves' hyperthyroidism and ophthalmopathy. RNA transcripts were the template for amplifying TCR beta CDR3 regions. The TCR CDR3 first-round RT-PCR relied on the HTBI primer set. TCRdb re-analysed the multiplex PCR reads in MiXCR, keeping a single row per CDR3 protein. The sample lists roughly 560,000 distinct CDR3 sequences, 14% to 15% occurring once. The material sequenced was blood. These receptors originate from a woman aged 40 to 55 with Graves' ophthalmopathy.

In its sample, this clonotype was seen a few times. J is TRBJ2-3 and V is TRBV7-3, with D tentatively TRBD1 (6 bases). This CDR3 contains 15 residues. Per germline, CDR1 SGHTA and CDR2 FQGTGA. Trimming removed 2 bases at V and 4 bases at J, with 13 bases between. The DNA for the CDR3 is TGTGCCAGCAGCTTATTGGGGGCGCCGGCAGATACGCAGTATTTT. Its translation: CASSLLGAPADTQYF.

The V and J genes are TRBV18 and TRBJ1-1; no reliable D call. The CDR3 runs to 16 residues. CDR1 is KGHSH and CDR2 is LQKENI in the germline V gene. V was pared by 6 bases and J by 1 base, with 18 bases between. In DNA form, the CDR3 reads TGTGCCAGCTCTCTCTGGGCCCTTCTCGGGAACACTGAAGCTTTCTTT. It is translated as CASSLWALLGNTEAFF.

There are a few counts of this clonotype. This rearrangement joins TRBV7-2 to TRBJ2-2, with D perhaps assigned TRBD1 or TRBD2 (6 bases each). Germline V CDR1 and CDR2: SGHTA, FQGNSA. Deletions cut 5 bases from V and 4 bases from J, with 14 bases between. The CDR3 totals 15 residues. CDR3 protein: CASSIGGLSTGELFF. In nucleotides, the CDR3 is TGTGCCAGCAGCATAGGGGGGTTGAGCACCGGGGAGCTGTTTTTT.

This clonotype has a handful of counts. The J gene is TRBJ2-5, the V gene TRBV12-3 or TRBV12-4; TRBD1 agrees at 9 bases. V was pared by 3 bases and J by 5 bases, with 7 bases of the junction left unmatched. The CDR3 has 15 residues. The CDR3 nucleotides are TGTGCCAGCAGTTTGGTAGGGACAGGGAACGAGACCCAGTACTTC. Encoded protein: CASSLVGTGNETQYF.

In this sample, this clonotype turned up a few times. J is TRBJ2-7 and V is TRBV20-1; 11 nucleotides agree with TRBD2. CDR3 length equals 13 residues. CDR1 DFQATT and CDR2 SNEGSKA come from the germline V gene (reference sequence). After removal of 7 bases from V and 7 bases from J, the junction contained 9 bases not matched to a gene. The CDR3: CSGTLAGVQEQYF. CDR3 DNA sequence: TGCAGTGGGACACTAGCGGGAGTTCAAGAGCAGTACTTC.

The table lists this clonotype with many counts. V is TRBV11-2 and J is TRBJ1-2; a weak D match, TRBD1 (5 bases). This CDR3 spans 13 amino acids. V was trimmed by 4 bases and J by 8 bases, leaving 14 bases between them. Germline V gene data show CDR1 as SGHAT and CDR2 as FQNNGV. The CDR3 bases are TGTGCCAGCAGCTCCGGGACCGAGAGAGGCTACACCTTC. This encodes CASSSGTERGYTF.

This chain links TRBV12-5 with TRBJ1-1, with TRBD1 matching 10 bases. Germline CDR1 LGHNT, CDR2 FRNRAP. The CDR3 has 16 residues. V trimming: 4 bases; J trimming: 0 bases; junction bases outside the gene matches: 5. The CDR3 region has the DNA TGTGCTAGTGGTTCCTCGACAGGGGGCTTGAACACTGAAGCTTTCTTT. Its protein product is CASGSSTGGLNTEAFF.

This clonotype was seen repeatedly, ten times or more. The rearrangement joins TRBV2 to TRBJ2-7; D not certain. V dropped 0 bases and J dropped 11 bases, with 11 bases sitting between them. The V gene's germline CDR1 is SNHLY and CDR2 FYNNEI. This CDR3 is 12 amino acids long. The CDR3 nucleotides are TGTGCCAGCAGTGAAGCGAACCAGGTTAAGTACTTC. Translating gives CASSEANQVKYF.

The sample holds many counts of this clonotype. This sequence joins TRBV11-2 and TRBJ1-5; D ambiguous. Germline loops: CDR1 SGHAT, CDR2 FQNNGV. The V end lost 0 bases, the J end lost 4 bases, and 10 bases lay between the germline ends. CDR3 size: 15 residues. The CDR3 reads CASSLDGMGNQPQHF. The CDR3 coding sequence is TGTGCCAGCAGCTTAGATGGTATGGGGAATCAGCCCCAGCATTTT.

At least ten counts were recorded for this clonotype. The gene calls are TRBV24-1 and TRBJ2-2, with no clear D. The CDR3 runs to 13 residues. Germline lookup yields CDR1 KGHDR and CDR2 SFDVKD. Trimming stripped 5 bases from V and 0 bases from J, with 3 bases between. CDR3 sequence (DNA): TGTGCCACCAGTGGGTCGAACACCGGGGAGCTGTTTTTT. Its translation is CATSGSNTGELFF.